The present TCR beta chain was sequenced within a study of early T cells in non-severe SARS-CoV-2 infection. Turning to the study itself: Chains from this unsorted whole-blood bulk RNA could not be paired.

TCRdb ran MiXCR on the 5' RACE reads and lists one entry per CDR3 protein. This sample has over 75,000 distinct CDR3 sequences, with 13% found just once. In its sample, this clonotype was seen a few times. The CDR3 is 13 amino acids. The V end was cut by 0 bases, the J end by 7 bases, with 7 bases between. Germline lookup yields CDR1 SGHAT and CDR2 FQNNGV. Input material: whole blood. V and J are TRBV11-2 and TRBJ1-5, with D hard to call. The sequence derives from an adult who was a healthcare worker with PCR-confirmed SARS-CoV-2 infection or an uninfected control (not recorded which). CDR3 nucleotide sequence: TGTGCCAGCAGCTTAGATCCGGGGCAGCCCCAGCATTTT. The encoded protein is CASSLDPGQPQHF.